The rows below give T cell receptor beta chains drawn from one sample of a study of identical twins. TCRdb passed the 5' RACE reads through MiXCR, listing each CDR3 protein once. In the table there are 450,000 or so distinct CDR3 sequences, more than 20% of which are singletons. A further study also used this sample, focusing on T cells expressing NK-cell markers.

Sequencing was carried out using CD4+ T cells sorted from blood. These receptors were obtained from a woman aged 18-29 years in good health. The CDR3 runs from the conserved cysteine through the conserved F or W. Each record gives: V gene, D gene, J gene, clone size, CDR3 DNA, CDR3 protein. The D gene is left open where the match is weak. Where a row states a size, it is once, few, many or the class of an expanded clone; other rows omit it.

TRBV20-1,TRBD2,TRBJ2-3,.,TGCAGTGCTATGGGACTAGCGGGGGTGACAGATACGCAGTATTTT,CSAMGLAGVTDTQYF
TRBV4-3,.,TRBJ1-2,.,TGCGCCAGCAGCCCAAATGGGGAGATCTATGGCTACACCTTC,CASSPNGEIYGYTF
TRBV6-1,TRBD2,TRBJ2-7,few,TGTGCCAGCAAAAGTAGCGGGAGTTACGAGCAGTACTTC,CASKSSGSYEQYF
TRBV4-2,.,TRBJ2-5,few,TGTGCCAGCAGCCAAGAAGGCTACTGGGAGACCCAGTACTTC,CASSQEGYWETQYF
TRBV20-1,TRBD1,TRBJ2-2,once,TGCAGTGCTGGGGACAGGGGGATGGTTTACACCGGGGAGCTGTTTTTT,CSAGDRGMVYTGELFF
TRBV9,TRBD1,TRBJ1-2,.,TGTGCCAGCAGCACACGGACAGGGGGCATCGATGGCTACACCTTC,CASSTRTGGIDGYTF
TRBV9,.,TRBJ2-7,.,TGTGCCAGCAGCGTTGTGGGGGGGCCAGGGGAGCAGTACTTC,CASSVVGGPGEQYF
TRBV5-5,TRBD1,TRBJ2-5,.,TGTGCCAGCAGCCACCGCGGGACAGGGATGGGGGAGACCCAGTACTTC,CASSHRGTGMGETQYF
TRBV9,TRBD1,TRBJ2-7,few,TGTGCCAGCAGCGTAGCGACAGGGTTAGGCGAGCAGTACTTC,CASSVATGLGEQYF
TRBV3-1,TRBD1,TRBJ1-5,once,TGTGCCAGCAGCCGCGGGACAGGGAGTATAGGCCAGCCCCAGCATTTT,CASSRGTGSIGQPQHF
TRBV18,.,TRBJ2-4,.,TGTGCCAGCTCATGGCAAACCAAAAGCATTCAGTACTTC,CASSWQTKSIQYF
TRBV7-9,.,TRBJ2-7,.,TGTGCCAGCAGCTCCTGGACTACCGCCCGGGACGAGCAGTACTTC,CASSSWTTARDEQYF
TRBV4-3,.,TRBJ2-2,.,TGCGCCAGCAGCCAAGGGACGGTGGCCACCGGGGAGCTGTTTTTT,CASSQGTVATGELFF
TRBV5-1,.,TRBJ1-1,few,TGCGCCAGCAGCTTGACAGGGATGTTGAACACTGAAGCTTTCTTT,CASSLTGMLNTEAFF
TRBV12-3/TRBV12-4,.,TRBJ1-6,.,TGTGCCAGCAGTTTTGGCCATAATTCACCCCTCCACTTT,CASSFGHNSPLHF
TRBV7-2,TRBD2,TRBJ2-5,.,TGTGCCAGCAGCTCGCGGACTAGCGGAAACCGGGAGACCCAGTACTTC,CASSSRTSGNRETQYF
TRBV20-1,TRBD2,TRBJ2-3,few,TGCAGTGCTTACCGCGGGAGTAGCGGGACCACAGATACGCAGTATTTT,CSAYRGSSGTTDTQYF
TRBV5-1,TRBD1,TRBJ2-5,.,TGCGCCAGTGGGACAGGGTCAGAAGAGACCCAGTACTTC,CASGTGSEETQYF
TRBV5-5,.,TRBJ2-1,few,TGTGCCAGCAGCTTGGTGTATTACAATGAGCAGTTCTTC,CASSLVYYNEQFF
TRBV18,TRBD1,TRBJ2-3,few,TGTGCCAGCTCACACCCGGACAGGGTAAAGTATTTT,CASSHPDRVKYF
TRBV5-1,.,TRBJ2-7,.,TGCGCCAGCGGGGGGACATATCCCTACGAGCAGTACTTC,CASGGTYPYEQYF
TRBV5-1,.,TRBJ2-7,many,TGCGCCAGCAGCTTGCAGGGTCGGTACGAGCAGTACTTC,CASSLQGRYEQYF
TRBV5-4,TRBD2,TRBJ2-3,.,TGTGCCAGCAGCCTTAGGGCGGGAGTAGATACGCAGTATTTT,CASSLRAGVDTQYF
TRBV5-1,.,TRBJ1-1,few,TGCGCCAGCACCGTCAACGTGGGGAGCACCTCTGAAGCTTTCTTT,CASTVNVGSTSEAFF
TRBV10-3,.,TRBJ1-1,.,TGTGCCATCAGTGAGCATTCAACAGGCTCTGAAGCTTTCTTT,CAISEHSTGSEAFF
TRBV27,TRBD2,TRBJ2-1,.,TGTGCCAGCAGTTTAACCCTAGCGGGCTCCTACAATGAGCAGTTCTTC,CASSLTLAGSYNEQFF
TRBV20-1,.,TRBJ2-7,.,TGCAGTGCTAGAGATTTTCGCCTAGCAGGCTACGAGCAGTACTTC,CSARDFRLAGYEQYF
TRBV20-1,.,TRBJ1-4,.,TGCAGTGCCCACGCTCGGGGAAATGAAAAACTGTTTTTT,CSAHARGNEKLFF
TRBV20-1,.,TRBJ2-1,few,TGCAGTGCTCCCTACCTTCCCGGCAATGAGCAGTTCTTC,CSAPYLPGNEQFF
TRBV20-1,.,TRBJ1-2,.,TGCAGTGCTAGCCCTGTACCCACAGGTGACTTCACCTTC,CSASPVPTGDFTF
TRBV29-1,.,TRBJ1-1,.,TGCAGCGGATTGTTGGAGGGCCACGCTTTCTTT,CSGLLEGHAFF
TRBV5-1,TRBD1,TRBJ2-4,.,TGCGCCAGCAGCATAGGACCGACAGGGGGTTACGAAAACATTCAGTACTTC,CASSIGPTGGYENIQYF
TRBV4-1,TRBD1,TRBJ2-7,.,TGCGCCAGCAGCCATGGGGACAGGGGGCGCCTCTACGAGCAGTACTTC,CASSHGDRGRLYEQYF
TRBV12-3/TRBV12-4,TRBD2,TRBJ2-3,few,TGTGCCAGCGCCCCTAGGCTAGCGGGGCCGTATACGCAGTATTTT,CASAPRLAGPYTQYF
TRBV20-1,.,TRBJ2-1,few,TGCAGTGCTATCCCCATGACAGGAGACCCGAACAATGAGCAGTTCTTC,CSAIPMTGDPNNEQFF
TRBV4-1,.,TRBJ2-3,.,TGCGCCAGCAGCCAAGATTTCGGGTCAGATACGCAGTATTTT,CASSQDFGSDTQYF
TRBV2,.,TRBJ2-5,few,TGTGCCAGCAGTGAAGCGGGTCAGGTCGGGCGGAAGACCCAGTACTTC,CASSEAGQVGRKTQYF